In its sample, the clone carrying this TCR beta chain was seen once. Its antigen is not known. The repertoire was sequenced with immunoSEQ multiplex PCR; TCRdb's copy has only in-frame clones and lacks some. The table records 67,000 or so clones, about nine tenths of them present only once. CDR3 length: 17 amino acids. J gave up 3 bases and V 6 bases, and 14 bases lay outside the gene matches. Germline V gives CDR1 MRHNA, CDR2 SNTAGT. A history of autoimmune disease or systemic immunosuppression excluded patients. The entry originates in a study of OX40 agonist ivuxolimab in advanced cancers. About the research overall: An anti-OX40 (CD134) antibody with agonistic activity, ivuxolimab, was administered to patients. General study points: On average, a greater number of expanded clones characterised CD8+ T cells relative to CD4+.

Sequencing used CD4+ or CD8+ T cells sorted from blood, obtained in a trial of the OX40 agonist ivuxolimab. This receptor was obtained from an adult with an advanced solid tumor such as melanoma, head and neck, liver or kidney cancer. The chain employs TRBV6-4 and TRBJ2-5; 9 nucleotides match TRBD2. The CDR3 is CASREAGGRLREETQYF. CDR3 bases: TGTGCCAGCAGGGAAGCGGGGGGCCGCCTACGAGAAGAGACCCAGTACTTC.